The source of this T cell receptor (beta chain) is a study of T-cell reconstitution after alpha-beta-depleted transplantation in children. General observations from the study: Several hundred rapidly expanded clones from non-depleted graft cells reportedly supplied alpha-beta T cells about two months post-transplant.

This clonotype turned up a few times. The antigen is unknown. TCRbeta library preparation incorporated unique molecular identifiers. TCRdb re-called the PCR reads with MiXCR, one entry per CDR3 protein. The sample contains 450,000 to 550,000 distinct CDR3 sequences, 11% of which appear only once. From germline, CDR1 is MNHEY and CDR2 SVGEGT. V shed 1 base and J shed 1 base, with 13 bases lying between them. The CDR3 totals 16 residues. This sequence joins TRBV6-2 or TRBV6-3 and TRBJ1-1; the D is unclear. This sequence originates from a female patient between 2 and 15 years old who had a stem cell transplant for aplastic anemia, so the T cells may come from the graft donor. The sequenced sample was PBMCs, mostly from graft donor cells, obtained 180 days after TCRalphabeta/CD19-depleted stem cell transplant. The CDR3 DNA reads as TGTGCCAGCAGTTACTACGCTTTCGGAGGGAACACTGAAGCTTTCTTT. This codes for CASSYYAFGGNTEAFF.